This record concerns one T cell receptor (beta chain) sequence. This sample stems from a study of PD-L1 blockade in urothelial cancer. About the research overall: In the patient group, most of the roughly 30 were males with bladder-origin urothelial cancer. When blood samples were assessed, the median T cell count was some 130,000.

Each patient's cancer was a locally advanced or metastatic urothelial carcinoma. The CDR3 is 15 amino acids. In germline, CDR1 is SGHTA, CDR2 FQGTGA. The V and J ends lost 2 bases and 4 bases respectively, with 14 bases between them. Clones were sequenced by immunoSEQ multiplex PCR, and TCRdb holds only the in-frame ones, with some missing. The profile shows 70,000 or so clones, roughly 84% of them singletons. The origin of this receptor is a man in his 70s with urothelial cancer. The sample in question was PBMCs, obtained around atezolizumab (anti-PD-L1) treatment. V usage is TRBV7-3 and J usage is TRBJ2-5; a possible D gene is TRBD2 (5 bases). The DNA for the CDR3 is TGTGCCAGCAGCTTAGAGGGATTGGAGCTAGAGACCCAGTACTTC. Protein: CASSLEGLELETQYF.